One T cell receptor beta chain is described in this entry. Its antigen has not been determined. Base qualities are missing; no much larger clone stands one base away. Counted from cysteine to phenylalanine, this CDR3 has 15 amino acids. The kept DNA is CDR3 alone, 45 bases in frame from the first base. V and J lose 3 bases and 0 bases, and a span of 12 bases separates them. CDR1 and CDR2 are read off the germline V gene as KGHSH and LQKENI. The time point tag for this specimen amounts to: about 28 days (+/-7) after the second vaccine dose. AZD1222 recipients given second doses at about 4 weeks or at about 12 weeks were pooled, since spike-specific TCR depth and breadth were not found to differ between the two schedules. Vaccinee samples came from UK trials COV001 and COV002, including a single-blind randomized controlled phase 2/3 trial of AZD1222 (ChAdOx1 nCoV-19) in healthy adults. Trial participant PBMC samples were collected at day 0 and day 28 after the second dose for TCRbeta chain sequencing.

The CDR3 regions of human TCRbeta chains were analyzed by immunosequencing. In the source study's methods: TCRs in the repertoires were matched against a reference library of SARS-CoV-2-specific TCRs that had been generated with the MIRA antigen-specificity platform. Breadth was defined as the fraction of unique TCRs that were SARS-CoV-2-associated, and depth was defined as the fraction of total T cells that were SARS-CoV-2-associated. Using the MIRA data, each spike-specific TCR was assigned both to the spike region to which the TCR was reactive and to a CD4 or CD8 class. Log10-transformed breadth and depth values were compared by one-way ANOVA with Sidak's multiple comparisons tests. This is the immuneACCESS table as TCRdb keeps it, with only in-frame sequences that have V and J called. A part of the clones is gone; compared with another copy, unresolved V genes explain less than half, and the rest is unexplained. D and trimming come from the DNA, and the V and J calls and clone size come from that table. The sample table contains tens of thousands of clones; only one count was recorded for around 93% of them. The top ten hold less than 35% of the sample.

The sample comes from a study of T cell responses to AZD1222 COVID-19 vaccine (dated by TCRdb to the early 2020s). For the wider study: TCR sequencing covered some 250 trial participants: 200 to 210 given two doses of AZD1222 and around 26 given two doses of MenACWY control vaccine. Enrollment into the trials was organized by age into subgroups of 18-55, 56-69 and 70-plus years, and those subgroups contained about 160, 30 and 59 TCR-sequenced participants, respectively.

General findings and caveats noted by the study authors: In the small 56-69-year group, the increase in depth fell short of significance, most likely because of low power. The whole spike protein was spanned by vaccine-associated CD4 TCRs, and dominant responses were seen in regions 160-218 and 743-854. Because no day 14 peak-response samples were available, repertoires were characterized only after the peak T cell response. Only a handful of AZD1222 recipients were SARS-CoV-2 seropositive at baseline, limiting conclusions about previously exposed vaccinees. Participants were mostly white British, with more females than males. The authors suggested clonal diversity may have been underestimated. After two AZD1222 doses, spike-specific TCR breadth and depth were significantly higher than at day 0 and than in MenACWY recipients. Reportedly, almost half of the unique spike-specific TCRs recognized epitopes lying outside the regions that are mutated in the B.1.351 and B.1.1.7 variants.

This material consisted of peripheral blood, taken 28 days after the second AZD1222 dose. The receptor was isolated from an adult who received the AZD1222 COVID-19 vaccine. The chain is made from TRBV18 and TRBJ2-7, with the identity of the D gene unclear. The CDR3 protein sequence reads: CASSPSAQPSYEQYF. The nucleotides read TGTGCCAGCTCACCTTCCGCGCAGCCCTCCTACGAGCAGTACTTC.